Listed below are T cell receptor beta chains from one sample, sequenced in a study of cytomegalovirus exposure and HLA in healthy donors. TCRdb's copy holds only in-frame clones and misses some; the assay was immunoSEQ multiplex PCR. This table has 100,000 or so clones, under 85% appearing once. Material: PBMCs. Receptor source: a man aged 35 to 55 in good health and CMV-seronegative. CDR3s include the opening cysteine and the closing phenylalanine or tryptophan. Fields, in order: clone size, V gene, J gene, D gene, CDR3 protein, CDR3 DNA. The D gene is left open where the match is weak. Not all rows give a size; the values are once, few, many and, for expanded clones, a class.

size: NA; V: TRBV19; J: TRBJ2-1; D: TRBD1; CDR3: CASTMTGNEQFF; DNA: TGTGCCAGTACCATGACAGGGAATGAGCAGTTCTTC
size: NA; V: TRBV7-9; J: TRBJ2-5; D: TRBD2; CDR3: CSSRRGQETQYF; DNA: TGTTCCAGCAGGCGGGGGCAAGAGACCCAGTACTTC
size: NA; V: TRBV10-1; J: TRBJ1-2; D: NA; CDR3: CASSEQASRGYTF; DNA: TGCGCCAGCAGTGAACAGGCATCACGCGGCTACACCTTC
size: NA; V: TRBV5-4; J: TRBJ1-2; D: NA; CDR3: CASSASTADGYTF; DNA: TGTGCCAGCAGCGCCTCAACAGCAGATGGCTACACCTTC
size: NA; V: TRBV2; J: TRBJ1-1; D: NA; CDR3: CASGRGRNTEAFF; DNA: TGTGCCAGCGGTAGGGGTAGGAACACTGAAGCTTTCTTT
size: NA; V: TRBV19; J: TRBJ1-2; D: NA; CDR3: CASKTTDGGLWRGYTF; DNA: TGTGCCAGTAAAACTACGGACGGGGGGTTATGGAGAGGCTACACCTTC
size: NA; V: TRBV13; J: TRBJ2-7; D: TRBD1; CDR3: CASSLGLGETGAKRYEQYF; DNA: TGTGCCAGCAGCTTAGGCCTAGGAGAAACAGGGGCGAAGAGGTACGAGCAGTACTTC
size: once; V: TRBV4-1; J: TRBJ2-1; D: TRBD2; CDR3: CASSQPSGGYNEQFF; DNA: TGCGCCAGCAGCCAGCCTAGCGGGGGTTACAATGAGCAGTTCTTC
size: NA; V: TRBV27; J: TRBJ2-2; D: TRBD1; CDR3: CASSNGQGGIGELFF; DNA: TGTGCCAGCAGTAACGGACAGGGCGGGATCGGGGAGCTGTTTTTT
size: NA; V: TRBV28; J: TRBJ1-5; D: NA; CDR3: CASSSTGGKQPQHF; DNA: TGTGCCAGCAGCTCGACTGGGGGGAAGCAGCCCCAGCATTTT
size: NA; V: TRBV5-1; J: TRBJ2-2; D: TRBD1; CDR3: CASSLGQGLTGELFF; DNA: TGCGCCAGCAGCTTGGGACAGGGTTTAACCGGGGAGCTGTTTTTT
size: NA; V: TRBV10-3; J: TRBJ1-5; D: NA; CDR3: CAISDGNSNQPQHF; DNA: TGTGCCATCAGCGACGGGAATAGCAATCAGCCCCAGCATTTT
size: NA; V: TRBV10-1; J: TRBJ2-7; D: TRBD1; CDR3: CASSEWTGASYEQYF; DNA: TGCGCCAGCAGTGAGTGGACAGGGGCCTCCTACGAGCAGTACTTC
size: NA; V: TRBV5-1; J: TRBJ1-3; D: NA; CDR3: CASSLGGTPSGNTIYF; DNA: TGCGCCAGCAGCTTGGGGGGCACTCCCTCTGGAAACACCATATATTTT
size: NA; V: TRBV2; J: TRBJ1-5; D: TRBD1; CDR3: CASSLGTANQPQHF; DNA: TGTGCCAGCAGTCTAGGGACAGCTAATCAGCCCCAGCATTTT
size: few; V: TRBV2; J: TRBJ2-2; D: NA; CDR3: CASSKSGTYNTGELFF; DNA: TGTGCCAGCAGCAAATCCGGGACTTATAACACCGGGGAGCTGTTTTTT
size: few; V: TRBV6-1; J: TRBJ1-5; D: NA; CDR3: CASSEGSQRPQHF; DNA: TGTGCCAGCAGTGAGGGGAGCCAGCGGCCCCAGCATTTT
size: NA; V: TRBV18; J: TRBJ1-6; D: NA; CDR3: CASSPRQDYNSPLHF; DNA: TGTGCCAGCTCACCAAGACAGGACTATAATTCACCCCTCCACTTT
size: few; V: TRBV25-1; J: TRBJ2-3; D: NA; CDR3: CASSDPGGSDTQYF; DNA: TGTGCCAGCAGTGATCCAGGAGGTTCAGATACGCAGTATTTT
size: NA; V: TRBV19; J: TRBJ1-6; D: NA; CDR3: CASSRGQGGSPLHF; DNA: TGTGCCAGTAGTCGTGGCCAGGGAGGCTCACCCCTCCACTTT
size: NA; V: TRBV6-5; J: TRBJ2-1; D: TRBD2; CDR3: CASSYGTSGVGEQFF; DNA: TGTGCCAGCAGTTACGGGACTAGCGGGGTCGGTGAGCAGTTCTTC
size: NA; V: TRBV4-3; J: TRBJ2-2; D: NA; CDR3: CASSQDSIPGTGELFF; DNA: TGCGCCAGCAGCCAAGATTCCATCCCCGGGACCGGGGAGCTGTTTTTT
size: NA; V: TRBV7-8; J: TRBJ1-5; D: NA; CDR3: CASSLTGISNQPQHF; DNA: TGTGCCAGCAGCTTGACAGGTATAAGCAATCAGCCCCAGCATTTT
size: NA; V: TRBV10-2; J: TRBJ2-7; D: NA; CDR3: CASSDPREQYF; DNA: TGCGCCAGCAGTGATCCCCGTGAGCAGTACTTC
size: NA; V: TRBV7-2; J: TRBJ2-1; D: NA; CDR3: CASSQGTGTYNEQFF; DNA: TGTGCCAGCAGCCAAGGAACAGGGACCTACAATGAGCAGTTCTTC
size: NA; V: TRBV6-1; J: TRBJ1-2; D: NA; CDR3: CASSEAMAVYGYTF; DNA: TGTGCCAGCAGTGAAGCGATGGCAGTTTATGGCTACACCTTC
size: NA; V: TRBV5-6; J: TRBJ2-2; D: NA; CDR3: CASSGQDTGELFF; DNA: TGTGCCAGCAGCGGACAAGACACCGGGGAGCTGTTTTTT
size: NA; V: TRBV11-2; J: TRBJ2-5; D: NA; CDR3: CASSPLTRRIRETQYF; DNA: TGTGCCAGCAGCCCACTCACGCGGAGGATCCGAGAGACCCAGTACTTC
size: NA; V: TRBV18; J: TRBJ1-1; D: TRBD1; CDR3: CASSKDRGTEAFF; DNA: TGTGCCAGCTCAAAGGACAGGGGGACTGAAGCTTTCTTT
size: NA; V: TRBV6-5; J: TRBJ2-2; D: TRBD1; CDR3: CASSSGTEDTGELFF; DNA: TGTGCCAGCAGCTCCGGGACAGAAGACACCGGGGAGCTGTTTTTT
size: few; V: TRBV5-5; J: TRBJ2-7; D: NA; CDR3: CASSLDSVLTYEQYF; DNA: TGTGCCAGCAGCTTGGACTCAGTATTGACTTACGAGCAGTACTTC
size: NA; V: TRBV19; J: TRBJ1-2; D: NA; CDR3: CASSPPRLPTTNYGYTF; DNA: TGTGCCAGTAGTCCCCCTCGTCTCCCTACTACTAACTATGGCTACACCTTC
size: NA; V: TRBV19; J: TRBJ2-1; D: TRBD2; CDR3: CASSSLAGGGDEQFF; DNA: TGTGCCAGTAGTTCCTTGGCGGGGGGAGGGGATGAGCAGTTCTTC
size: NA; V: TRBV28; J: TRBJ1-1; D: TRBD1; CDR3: CASSSGQAKGEAFF; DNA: TGTGCCAGCAGTTCGGGACAGGCTAAAGGTGAAGCTTTCTTT
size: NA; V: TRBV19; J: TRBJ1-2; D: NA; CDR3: CASKVVGDGYTF; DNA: TGTGCCAGTAAAGTCGTAGGGGATGGCTACACCTTC
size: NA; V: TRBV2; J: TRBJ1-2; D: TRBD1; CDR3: CASSVDRQGYYGYTF; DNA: TGTGCCAGCAGTGTAGACAGACAGGGATACTATGGCTACACCTTC
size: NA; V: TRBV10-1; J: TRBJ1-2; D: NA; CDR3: CASSGGRAGSIGYTF; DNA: TGCGCCAGCAGCGGAGGTAGAGCGGGAAGTATTGGCTACACCTTC
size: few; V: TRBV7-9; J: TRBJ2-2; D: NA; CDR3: CASSLEGSNTGELFF; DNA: TGTGCCAGCAGCTTAGAGGGGTCGAACACCGGGGAGCTGTTTTTT
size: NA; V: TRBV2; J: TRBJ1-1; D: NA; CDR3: CASSLQGRGNTEAFF; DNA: TGTGCCAGCAGCCTACAAGGCCGGGGGAACACTGAAGCTTTCTTT
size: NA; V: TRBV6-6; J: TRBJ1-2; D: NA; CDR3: CASSPTAAYGYTF; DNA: TGTGCCAGCAGTCCGACAGCTGCCTATGGCTACACCTTC
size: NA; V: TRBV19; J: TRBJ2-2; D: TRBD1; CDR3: CASSAGTDTGELFF; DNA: TGTGCCAGTAGTGCCGGGACAGACACCGGGGAGCTGTTTTTT
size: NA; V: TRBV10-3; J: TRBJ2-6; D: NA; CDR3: CAISEFVRVDGANVLTF; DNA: TGTGCCATCAGTGAGTTCGTCAGGGTTGATGGGGCCAACGTCCTGACTTTC
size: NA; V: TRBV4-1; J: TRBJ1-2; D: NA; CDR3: CASSQRTTAYGYTF; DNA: TGCGCCAGCAGCCAACGTACGACTGCCTATGGCTACACCTTC
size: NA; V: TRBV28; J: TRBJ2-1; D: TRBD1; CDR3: CASTIRTGGYNEQFF; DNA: TGTGCCAGCACTATCCGGACAGGGGGCTACAATGAGCAGTTCTTC
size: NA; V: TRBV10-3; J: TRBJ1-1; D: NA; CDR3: CAISGNRATEAFF; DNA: TGTGCCATCAGTGGTAACAGGGCCACTGAAGCTTTCTTT
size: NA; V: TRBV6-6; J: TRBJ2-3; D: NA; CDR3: CASSRGLMGTDTQYF; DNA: TGTGCCAGCAGTCGGGGACTCATGGGGACAGATACGCAGTATTTT
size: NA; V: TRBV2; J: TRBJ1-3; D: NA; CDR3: CASSERGSGNTIYF; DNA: TGTGCCAGCAGTGAAAGGGGGTCCGGAAACACCATATATTTT
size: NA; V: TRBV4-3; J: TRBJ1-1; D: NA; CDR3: CASRGAAGDTEAFF; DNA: TGCGCCAGCAGGGGCGCGGCAGGGGACACTGAAGCTTTCTTT
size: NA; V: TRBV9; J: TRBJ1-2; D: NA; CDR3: CASSVSGAGNYGYTF; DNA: TGTGCCAGCAGCGTATCAGGGGCAGGTAACTATGGCTACACCTTC
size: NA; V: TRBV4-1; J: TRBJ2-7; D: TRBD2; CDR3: CASSQVGGGPDYEQYF; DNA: TGCGCCAGCAGCCAAGTGGGGGGGGGTCCGGATTACGAGCAGTACTTC
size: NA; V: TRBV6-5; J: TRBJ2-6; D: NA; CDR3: CASSLRQSGANVLTF; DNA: TGTGCCAGCAGTTTGAGGCAGTCTGGGGCCAACGTCCTGACTTTC
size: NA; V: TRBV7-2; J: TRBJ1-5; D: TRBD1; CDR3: CASSLSRGHNQPQHF; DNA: TGTGCCAGCAGCTTATCGAGGGGGCACAATCAGCCCCAGCATTTT
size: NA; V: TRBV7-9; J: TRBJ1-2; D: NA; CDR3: CSSSLLQAAANYGYTF; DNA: TGTTCCAGCAGCTTACTTCAGGCCGCAGCTAACTATGGCTACACCTTC
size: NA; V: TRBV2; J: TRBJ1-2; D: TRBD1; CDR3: CASSGRQGGGYTF; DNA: TGTGCCAGCAGTGGCAGACAGGGCGGTGGCTACACCTTC
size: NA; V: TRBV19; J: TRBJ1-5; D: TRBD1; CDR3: CASMWTGGEWDQPQHF; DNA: TGTGCCAGTATGTGGACAGGGGGCGAATGGGATCAGCCCCAGCATTTT